The clone carrying this T cell receptor (beta chain) was recorded a few times. The antigen is undetermined. The trim removed 7 bases at V and 10 bases at J, leaving 15 bases unmatched. The CDR3 consists of 15 residues. Unique molecular identifiers were used to barcode this TCRbeta library. TCRdb re-derived calls from the PCR reads in MiXCR, one entry per CDR3 protein. The sample includes approximately 500,000 distinct CDR3 sequences, 25% to 30% of them seen just once. The source of the sample is a study of T-cell reconstitution after alpha-beta-depleted transplantation in children. Study-wide results and caveats: By about two months after transplant, alpha-beta T cells reportedly arose from several hundred graft clones that had expanded. By one year post-transplant, T-cell counts and diversity largely arose from T cells that were newly produced. Some patients showed high day-60 TCRbeta diversity, which derived from surviving recipient T cells and thymic progenitors.

The TCR comes from a boy less than two years old with Wiskott-Aldrich syndrome, due to receive a stem cell transplant. The genes are TRBV12-3 or TRBV12-4 and TRBJ2-1; the match to TRBD2 covers 8 bases. The sample here was PBMCs, taken before TCRalphabeta/CD19-depleted stem cell transplant. CDR3 loop: CASMIDGRARGEQFF. The CDR3 nucleotides read TGTGCCAGCATGATAGACGGGAGGGCCAGGGGAGAGCAGTTCTTC.